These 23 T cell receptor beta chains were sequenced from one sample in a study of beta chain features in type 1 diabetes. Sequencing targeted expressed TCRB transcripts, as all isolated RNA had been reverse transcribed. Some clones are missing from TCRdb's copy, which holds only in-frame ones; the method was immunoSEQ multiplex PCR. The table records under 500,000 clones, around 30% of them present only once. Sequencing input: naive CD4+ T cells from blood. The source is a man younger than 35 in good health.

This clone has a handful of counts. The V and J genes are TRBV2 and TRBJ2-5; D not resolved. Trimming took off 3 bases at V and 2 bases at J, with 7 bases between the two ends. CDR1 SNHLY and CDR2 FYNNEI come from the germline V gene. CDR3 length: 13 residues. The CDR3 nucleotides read TGTGCCAGCAGTGACGTGGTGCAAGAGACCCAGTACTTC. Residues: CASSDVVQETQYF.

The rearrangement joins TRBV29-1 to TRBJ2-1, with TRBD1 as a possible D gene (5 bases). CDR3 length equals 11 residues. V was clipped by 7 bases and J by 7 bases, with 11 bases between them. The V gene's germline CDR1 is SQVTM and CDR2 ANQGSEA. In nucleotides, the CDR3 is TGCAGCGCCGGAGACAGAAATGAGCAGTTCTTC. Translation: CSAGDRNEQFF.

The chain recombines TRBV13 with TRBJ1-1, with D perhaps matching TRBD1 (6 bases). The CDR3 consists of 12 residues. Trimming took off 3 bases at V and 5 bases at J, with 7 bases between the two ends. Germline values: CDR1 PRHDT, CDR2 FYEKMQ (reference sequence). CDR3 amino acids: CASSFRGTEAFF. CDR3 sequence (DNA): TGTGCCAGCAGCTTTAGGGGGACTGAAGCTTTCTTT.

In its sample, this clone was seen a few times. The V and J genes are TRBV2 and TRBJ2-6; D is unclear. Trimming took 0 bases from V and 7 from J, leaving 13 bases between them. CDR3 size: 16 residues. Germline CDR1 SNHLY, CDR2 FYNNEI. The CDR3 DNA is TGTGCCAGCAGTGAAGCCGGCCCAGGAGCTGCCAACGTCCTGACTTTC. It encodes CASSEAGPGAANVLTF.

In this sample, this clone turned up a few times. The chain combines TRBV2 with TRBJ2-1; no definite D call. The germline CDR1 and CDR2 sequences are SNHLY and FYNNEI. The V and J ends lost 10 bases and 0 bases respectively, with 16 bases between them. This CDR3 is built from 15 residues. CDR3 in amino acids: CATQGGPSSYNEQFF. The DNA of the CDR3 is TGTGCCACCCAAGGCGGTCCGAGCTCCTACAATGAGCAGTTCTTC.

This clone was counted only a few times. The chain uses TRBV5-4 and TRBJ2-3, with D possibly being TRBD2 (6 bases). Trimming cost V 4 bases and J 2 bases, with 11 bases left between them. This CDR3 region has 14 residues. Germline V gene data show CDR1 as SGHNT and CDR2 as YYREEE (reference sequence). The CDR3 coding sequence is TGTGCCAGCAGCCCTGGGACTCACACAGATACGCAGTATTTT. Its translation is CASSPGTHTDTQYF.

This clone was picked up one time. The chain's CDR3 is CASRVGSGGETQYF. In DNA form, the CDR3 reads TGTGCCAGCAGGGTCGGGAGCGGGGGGGAGACCCAGTACTTC. This sequence joins TRBV6-6 and TRBJ2-5; 9 bases are a match to TRBD2. Germline values: CDR1 MNHNY, CDR2 SVGAGI (reference sequence). Trimming took 6 bases from V and 5 from J; bases not matched to a gene: 7. This CDR3 comprises 14 residues.

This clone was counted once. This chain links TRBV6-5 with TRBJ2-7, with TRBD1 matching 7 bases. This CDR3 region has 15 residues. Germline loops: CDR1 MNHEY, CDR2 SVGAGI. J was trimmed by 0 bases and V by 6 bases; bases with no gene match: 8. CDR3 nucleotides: TGTGCCAGCAGCCGGGACAGCACGCTCTCCTACGAGCAGTACTTC. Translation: CASSRDSTLSYEQYF.

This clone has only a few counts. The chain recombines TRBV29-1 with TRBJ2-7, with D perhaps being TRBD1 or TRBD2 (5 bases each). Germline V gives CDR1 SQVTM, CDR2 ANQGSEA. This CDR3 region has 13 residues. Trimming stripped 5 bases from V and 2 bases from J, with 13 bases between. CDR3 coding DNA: TGCAGCGTTTGGGACCGGACGCCCTACGAGCAGTACTTC. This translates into CSVWDRTPYEQYF.

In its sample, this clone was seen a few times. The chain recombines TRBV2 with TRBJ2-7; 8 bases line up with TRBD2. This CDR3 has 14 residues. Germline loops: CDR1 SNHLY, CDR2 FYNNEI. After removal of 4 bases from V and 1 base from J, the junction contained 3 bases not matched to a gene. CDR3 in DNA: TGTGCCAGCAGTGTTGTAGCGGGGTCCTACGAGCAGTACTTC. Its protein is CASSVVAGSYEQYF.

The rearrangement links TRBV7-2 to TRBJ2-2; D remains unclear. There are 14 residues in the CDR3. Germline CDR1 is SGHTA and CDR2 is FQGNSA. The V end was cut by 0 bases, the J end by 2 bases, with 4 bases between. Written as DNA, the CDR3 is TGTGCCAGCAGCTTAGCCCCAAACACCGGGGAGCTGTTTTTT. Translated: CASSLAPNTGELFF.

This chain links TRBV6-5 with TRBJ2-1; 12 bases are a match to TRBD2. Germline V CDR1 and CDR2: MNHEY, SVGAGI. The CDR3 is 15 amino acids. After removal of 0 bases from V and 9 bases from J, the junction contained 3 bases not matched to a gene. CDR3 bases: TGTGCCAGCAGTTACTCGACTAGCGGGAGCGGTGAGCAGTTCTTC. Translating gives CASSYSTSGSGEQFF.

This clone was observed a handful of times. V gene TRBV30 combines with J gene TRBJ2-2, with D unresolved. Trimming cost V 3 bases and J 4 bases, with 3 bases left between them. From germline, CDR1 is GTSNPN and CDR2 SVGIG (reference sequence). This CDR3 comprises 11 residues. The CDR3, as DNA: TGTGCCTGGAGACGCACCGGGGAGCTGTTTTTT. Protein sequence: CAWRRTGELFF.

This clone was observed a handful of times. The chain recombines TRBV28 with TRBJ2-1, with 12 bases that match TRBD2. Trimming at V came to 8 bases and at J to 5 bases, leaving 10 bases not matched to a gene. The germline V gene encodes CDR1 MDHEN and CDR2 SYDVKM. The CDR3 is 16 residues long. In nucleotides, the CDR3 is TGTGCCAGCGGACCCCTAGCGGGAGGGCCAAACAATGAGCAGTTCTTC. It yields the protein CASGPLAGGPNNEQFF.

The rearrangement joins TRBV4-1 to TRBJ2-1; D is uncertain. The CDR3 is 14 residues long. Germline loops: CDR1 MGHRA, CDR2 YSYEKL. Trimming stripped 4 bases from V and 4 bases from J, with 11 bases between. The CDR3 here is CASSLIRSYNEQFF. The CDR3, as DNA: TGCGCCAGCAGCCTAATACGGAGTTACAATGAGCAGTTCTTC.

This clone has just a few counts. The CDR3 spells CASSVGVGVTDTQYF. Here the CDR3 DNA reads TGTGCCAGCAGCGTAGGGGTAGGGGTCACAGATACGCAGTATTTT. The gene calls are TRBV9 and TRBJ2-3, with D possibly TRBD1 on 5 matching bases. The V end lost 0 bases, the J end lost 2 bases, and 10 bases lay between the germline ends. CDR1 SGDLS and CDR2 YYNGEE come from the germline V gene. This CDR3 comprises 15 residues.

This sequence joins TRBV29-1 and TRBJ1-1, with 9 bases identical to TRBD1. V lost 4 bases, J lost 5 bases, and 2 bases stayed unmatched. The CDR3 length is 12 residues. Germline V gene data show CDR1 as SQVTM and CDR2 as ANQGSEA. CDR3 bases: TGCAGCGTTGTGACAGGGGGGACTGAAGCTTTCTTT. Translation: CSVVTGGTEAFF.

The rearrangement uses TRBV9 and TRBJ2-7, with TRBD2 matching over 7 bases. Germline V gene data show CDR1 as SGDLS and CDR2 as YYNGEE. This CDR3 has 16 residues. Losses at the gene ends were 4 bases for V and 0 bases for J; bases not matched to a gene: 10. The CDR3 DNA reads TGTGCCAGCAGCCCCCGGCATACTAGCGACTCCTACGAGCAGTACTTC. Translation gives CASSPRHTSDSYEQYF.

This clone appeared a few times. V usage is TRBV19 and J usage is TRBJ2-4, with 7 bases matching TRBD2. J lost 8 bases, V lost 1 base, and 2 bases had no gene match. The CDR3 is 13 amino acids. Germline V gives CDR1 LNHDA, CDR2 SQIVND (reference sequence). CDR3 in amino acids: CASSIAGRYIQYF. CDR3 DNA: TGTGCCAGTAGTATAGCCGGGAGGTACATTCAGTACTTC.

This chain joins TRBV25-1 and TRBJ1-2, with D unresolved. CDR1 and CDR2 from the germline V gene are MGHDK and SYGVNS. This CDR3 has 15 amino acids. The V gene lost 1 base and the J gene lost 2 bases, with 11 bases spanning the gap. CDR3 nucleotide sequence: TGTGCCAGCAGTGAATTCGGCAACGTAAACTATGGCTACACCTTC. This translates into CASSEFGNVNYGYTF.

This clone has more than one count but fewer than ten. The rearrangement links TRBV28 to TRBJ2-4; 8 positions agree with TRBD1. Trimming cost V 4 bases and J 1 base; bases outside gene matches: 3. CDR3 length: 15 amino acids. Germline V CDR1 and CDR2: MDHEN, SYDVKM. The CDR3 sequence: CASSYRGLAKNIQYF. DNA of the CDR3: TGTGCCAGCAGTTACAGGGGGTTGGCCAAAAACATTCAGTACTTC.

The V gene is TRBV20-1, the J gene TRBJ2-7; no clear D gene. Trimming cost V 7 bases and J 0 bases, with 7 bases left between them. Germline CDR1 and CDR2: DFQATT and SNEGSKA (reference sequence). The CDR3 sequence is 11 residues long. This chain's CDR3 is CSGEPSYEQYF. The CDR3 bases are TGCAGTGGAGAACCCTCCTACGAGCAGTACTTC.

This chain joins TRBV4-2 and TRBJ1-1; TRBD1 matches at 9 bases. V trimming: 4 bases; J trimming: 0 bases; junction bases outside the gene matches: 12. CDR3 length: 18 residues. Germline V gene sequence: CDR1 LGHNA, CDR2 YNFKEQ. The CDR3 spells CASSRYRGRAMMNTEAFF. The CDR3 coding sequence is TGTGCCAGCAGCCGTTACAGGGGGCGGGCGATGATGAACACTGAAGCTTTCTTT.